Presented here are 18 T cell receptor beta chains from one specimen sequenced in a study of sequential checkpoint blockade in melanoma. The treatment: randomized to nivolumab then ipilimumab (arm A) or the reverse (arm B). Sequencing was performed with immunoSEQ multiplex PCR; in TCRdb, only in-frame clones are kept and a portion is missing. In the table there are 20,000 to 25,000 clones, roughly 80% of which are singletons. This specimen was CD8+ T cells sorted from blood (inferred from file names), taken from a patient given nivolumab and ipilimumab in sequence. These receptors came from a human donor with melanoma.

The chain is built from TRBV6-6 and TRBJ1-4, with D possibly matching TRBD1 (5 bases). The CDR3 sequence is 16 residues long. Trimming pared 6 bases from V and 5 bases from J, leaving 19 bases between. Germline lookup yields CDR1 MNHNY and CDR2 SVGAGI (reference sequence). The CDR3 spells CASRGPVLGGNEKLFF. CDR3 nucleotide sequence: TGTGCCAGCAGGGGGCCGGTTTTGGGGGGGAATGAAAAACTGTTTTTT.

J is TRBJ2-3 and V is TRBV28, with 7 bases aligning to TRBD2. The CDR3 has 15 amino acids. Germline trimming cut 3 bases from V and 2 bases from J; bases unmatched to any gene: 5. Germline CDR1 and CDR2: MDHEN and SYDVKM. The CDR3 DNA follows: TGTGCCAGCAGTTTTCTAAGCGGGGTCACAGATACGCAGTATTTT. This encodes CASSFLSGVTDTQYF.

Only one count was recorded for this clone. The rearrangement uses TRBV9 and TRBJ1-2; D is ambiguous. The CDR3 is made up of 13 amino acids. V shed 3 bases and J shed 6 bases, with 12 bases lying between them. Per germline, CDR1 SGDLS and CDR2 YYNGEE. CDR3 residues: CASSARSSDGYTF. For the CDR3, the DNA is TGTGCCAGCAGCGCCCGATCCTCGGATGGCTACACCTTC.

CDR3 DNA sequence: TGTGCCAGTGGACAGGGGGGGGTTTTTGGGCAGTACTTC. Translated, it gives CASGQGGVFGQYF. The chain couples TRBV28 to TRBJ2-7; 10 positions match TRBD1. The CDR3 sequence is 13 residues long. CDR1 is MDHEN, CDR2 SYDVKM, per germline. Trimming removed 9 bases from V and 9 bases from J; junction bases left unmatched: 11. Based on the CDR3 plus reference TRBV28 and TRBJ2-7, the full variable domain is DVKVTQSSRYLVKRTGEKVFLECVQDMDHENMFWYRQDPGLGLRLIYFSYDVKMKEKGDIPEGYSVSREKKERFSLILESASTNQTSMYLCASGQGGVFGQYFGPGTRLTVT.

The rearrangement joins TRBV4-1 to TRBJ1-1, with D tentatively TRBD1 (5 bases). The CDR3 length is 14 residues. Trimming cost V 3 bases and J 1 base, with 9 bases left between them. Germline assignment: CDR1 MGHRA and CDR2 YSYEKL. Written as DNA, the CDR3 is TGCGCCAGCAGCCACCATACAGGGAACACTGAAGCTTTCTTT. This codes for CASSHHTGNTEAFF.

The CDR3 DNA follows: TGCGCCAGCAGTGCTTCGAACACCGGGGAGCTGTTTTTT. It is translated as CASSASNTGELFF. This sequence joins TRBV10-1 and TRBJ2-2; D gene uncertain. V shed 4 bases and J shed 0 bases, with 3 bases lying between them. The CDR3 spans 13 residues. In germline, CDR1 is WNHNN, CDR2 SYGVQD (reference sequence).

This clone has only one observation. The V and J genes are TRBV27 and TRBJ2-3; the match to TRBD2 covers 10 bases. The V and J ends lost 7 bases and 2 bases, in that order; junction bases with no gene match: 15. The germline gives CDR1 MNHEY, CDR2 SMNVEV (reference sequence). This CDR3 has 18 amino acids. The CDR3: CASTLERGSGGFTDTQYF. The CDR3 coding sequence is TGTGCCAGCACCCTCGAACGAGGTAGCGGGGGGTTCACAGATACGCAGTATTTT.

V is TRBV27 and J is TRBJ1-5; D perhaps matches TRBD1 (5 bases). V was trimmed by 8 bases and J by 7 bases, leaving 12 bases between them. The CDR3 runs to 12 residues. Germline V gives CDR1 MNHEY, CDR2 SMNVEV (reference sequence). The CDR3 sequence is CASAERGQPQHF. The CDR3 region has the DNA TGTGCCAGCGCCGAAAGGGGACAGCCCCAGCATTTT.

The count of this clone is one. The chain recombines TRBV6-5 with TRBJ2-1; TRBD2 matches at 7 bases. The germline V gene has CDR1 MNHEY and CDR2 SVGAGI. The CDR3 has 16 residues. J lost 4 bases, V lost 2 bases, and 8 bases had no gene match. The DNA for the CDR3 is TGTGCCAGCAGTTACGAGCCGGGGGGACGGTACAATGAGCAGTTCTTC. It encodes CASSYEPGGRYNEQFF.

CDR3 coding DNA: TGTGCCAGCAGCCCACAGGGCTATAGCAATCAGCCCCAGCATTTT. Protein: CASSPQGYSNQPQHF. The chain employs TRBV28 and TRBJ1-5; the D gene is possibly TRBD1 (6 bases). The CDR3 loop spans 15 amino acids. Germline V gene lookup returns CDR1 MDHEN and CDR2 SYDVKM. V lost 6 bases and J lost 0, with 12 bases in between.

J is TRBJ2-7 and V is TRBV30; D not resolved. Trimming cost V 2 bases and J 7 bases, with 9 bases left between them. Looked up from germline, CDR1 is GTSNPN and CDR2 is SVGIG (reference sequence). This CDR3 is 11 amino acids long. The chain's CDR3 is CAWSWRKEQYF. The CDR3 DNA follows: TGTGCCTGGAGTTGGCGGAAGGAGCAGTACTTC.

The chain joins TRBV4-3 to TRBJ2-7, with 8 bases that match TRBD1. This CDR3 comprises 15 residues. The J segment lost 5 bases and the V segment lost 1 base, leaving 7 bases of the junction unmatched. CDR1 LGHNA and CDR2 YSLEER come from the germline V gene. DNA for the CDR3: TGCGCCAGCAGCCAAGGGACAGGGAGAGTCCACGAGCAGTACTTC. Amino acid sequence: CASSQGTGRVHEQYF.

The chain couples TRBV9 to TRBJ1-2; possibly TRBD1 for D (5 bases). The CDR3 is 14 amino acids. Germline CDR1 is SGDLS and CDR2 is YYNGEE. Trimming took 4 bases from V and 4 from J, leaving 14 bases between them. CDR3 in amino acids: CASSPGGEGYGYTF. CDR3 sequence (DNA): TGTGCCAGCAGCCCTGGAGGGGAAGGCTATGGCTACACCTTC.

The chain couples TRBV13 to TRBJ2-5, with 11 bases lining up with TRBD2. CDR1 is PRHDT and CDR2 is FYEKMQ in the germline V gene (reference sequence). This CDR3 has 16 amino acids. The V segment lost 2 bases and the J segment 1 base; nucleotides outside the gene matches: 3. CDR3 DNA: TGTGCCAGCAGCTTACGACTAGCGGGGACCCAAGAGACCCAGTACTTC. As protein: CASSLRLAGTQETQYF.

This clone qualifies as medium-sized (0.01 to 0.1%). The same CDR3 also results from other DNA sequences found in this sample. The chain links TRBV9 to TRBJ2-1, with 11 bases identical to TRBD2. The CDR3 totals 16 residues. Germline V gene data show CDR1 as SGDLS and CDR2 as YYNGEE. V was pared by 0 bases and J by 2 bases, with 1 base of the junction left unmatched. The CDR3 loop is CASSVELAGAYNEQFF. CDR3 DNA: TGTGCCAGCAGCGTAGAACTAGCGGGGGCCTACAATGAGCAGTTCTTC.

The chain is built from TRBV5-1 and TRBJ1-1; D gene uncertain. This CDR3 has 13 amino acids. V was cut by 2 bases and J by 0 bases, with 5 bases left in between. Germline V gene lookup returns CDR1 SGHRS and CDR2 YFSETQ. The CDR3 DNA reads TGCGCCAGCAGCTTCGAGTTGAACACTGAAGCTTTCTTT. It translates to CASSFELNTEAFF.

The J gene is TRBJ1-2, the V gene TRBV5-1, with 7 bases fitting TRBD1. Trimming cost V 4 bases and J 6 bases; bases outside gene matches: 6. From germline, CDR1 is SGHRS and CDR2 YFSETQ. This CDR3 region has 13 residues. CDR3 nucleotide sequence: TGCGCCAGCAGCCGGTGGACAGGAGATGGCTACACCTTC. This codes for CASSRWTGDGYTF.

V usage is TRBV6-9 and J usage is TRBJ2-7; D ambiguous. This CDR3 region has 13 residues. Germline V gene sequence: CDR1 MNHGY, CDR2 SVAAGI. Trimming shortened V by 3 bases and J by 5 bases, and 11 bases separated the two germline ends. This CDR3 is CASSYSVSNEQYF. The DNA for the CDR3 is TGTGCCAGCAGTTACTCGGTTAGTAACGAGCAGTACTTC.